A single sample is the source of the 24 T cell receptor beta chains below, sequenced in a study of blood T cell repertoires in COVID-19. Only in-frame clones appear in the TCRdb table, and some are missing; sequencing was by immunoSEQ multiplex PCR. The sample yields around 190,000 clones, roughly four fifths seen once. Material for sequencing was peripheral blood. The receptor source for this set is a human donor in a cohort sampled during active COVID-19.

The genes are TRBV6-6 and TRBJ1-4; D may be TRBD1 (5 bases). This CDR3 spans 15 amino acids. Germline values: CDR1 MNHNY, CDR2 SVGAGI (reference sequence). Trimming removed 2 bases at V and 8 bases at J, with 15 bases between. CDR3 bases: TGTGCCAGCAGTTACCTCCGCAGGGAAGAAGAAAAACTGTTTTTT. It is translated as CASSYLRREEEKLFF.

The chain employs TRBV28 and TRBJ2-7; D unresolved. V was cut by 3 bases and J by 6 bases, with 6 bases left in between. Germline-derived CDR1 and CDR2 are MDHEN and SYDVKM. This CDR3 is built from 11 residues. CDR3 in amino acids: CASSFPSEQYF. In nucleotides, the CDR3 is TGTGCCAGCAGTTTCCCCTCCGAGCAGTACTTC. Supplemented by reference TRBV28 and TRBJ2-7, the full variable domain reads DVKVTQSSRYLVKRTGEKVFLECVQDMDHENMFWYRQDPGLGLRLIYFSYDVKMKEKGDIPEGYSVSREKKERFSLILESASTNQTSMYLCASSFPSEQYFGPGTRLTVT.

The chain links TRBV7-9 to TRBJ1-2; TRBD1 might be the D (5 bases). The CDR3 has 15 amino acids. Trimming stripped 3 bases from V and 1 base from J, with 12 bases between. Germline loops: CDR1 SEHNR, CDR2 FQNEAQ (reference sequence). The CDR3 protein is CASSLQRRGNYGYTF. The DNA for the CDR3 is TGTGCCAGCAGCTTGCAGCGTAGGGGTAACTATGGCTACACCTTC.

The chain couples TRBV29-1 to TRBJ1-2; maybe TRBD1 (5 bases). Trimming cost V 2 bases and J 4 bases, with 17 bases left between them. This CDR3 comprises 15 residues. Germline-derived CDR1 and CDR2 are SQVTM and ANQGSEA. The chain's CDR3 is CSVELKGGTGYGYTF. The CDR3 DNA sequence: TGCAGCGTTGAACTCAAGGGAGGGACGGGCTATGGCTACACCTTC.

The chain couples TRBV7-2 to TRBJ1-5; TRBD1 matches at 8 bases. Trimming removed 7 bases from V and 7 bases from J; junction bases left unmatched: 12. The V gene's germline CDR1 is SGHTA and CDR2 FQGNSA. The CDR3 is 15 amino acids. The CDR3 coding sequence is TGTGCCAGCACCCAACAGGGGGGGGTCGAACAGCCCCAGCATTTT. Protein product: CASTQQGGVEQPQHF.

V and J are TRBV6-5 and TRBJ1-4; 7 bases are a match to TRBD1. This CDR3 has 14 residues. The V segment lost 5 bases and the J segment 5 bases; nucleotides outside the gene matches: 5. Per the germline V gene, CDR1 is MNHEY and CDR2 is SVGAGI. CDR3 sequence: CASSTGTANEKLFF. CDR3 coding DNA: TGTGCCAGCAGTACCGGGACAGCAAATGAAAAACTGTTTTTT.

The CDR3 loop is CASSQDPGRLAGGYEQYF. CDR3 bases: TGCGCCAGCAGCCAAGACCCTGGCCGGCTAGCGGGAGGCTACGAGCAGTACTTC. The chain joins TRBV4-1 to TRBJ2-7, with 11 bases aligning to TRBD2. Germline V CDR1 and CDR2: MGHRA, YSYEKL. CDR3 length: 18 residues. V trimming: 0 bases; J trimming: 3 bases; junction bases outside the gene matches: 10.

This clone was observed a few times. The rearrangement links TRBV25-1 to TRBJ2-7; maybe TRBD2 (6 bases). This CDR3 region has 15 residues. CDR1 and CDR2 (germline): MGHDK, SYGVNS. Trimming cost V 4 bases and J 0 bases, with 13 bases left between them. The DNA for the CDR3 is TGTGCCAGCAGTGTTGGCGGGAAGCGCTCCTACGAGCAGTACTTC. This sequence encodes CASSVGGKRSYEQYF.

In this sample, this clone turned up a few times. The V gene is TRBV13, the J gene TRBJ2-7, with D uncertain. The V and J ends lost 4 bases and 1 base respectively, with 14 bases between them. The CDR3 has 15 residues. The V gene's germline CDR1 is PRHDT and CDR2 FYEKMQ (reference sequence). The CDR3 is CASSYDNSQSYEQYF. CDR3 bases: TGTGCCAGCAGCTACGACAACTCACAATCCTACGAGCAGTACTTC.

The V and J genes are TRBV3-1 (or the pseudogene TRBV3-2) and TRBJ2-7; the match to TRBD1 covers 7 bases. V shed 4 bases and J 3 bases; nucleotides not matched to a gene: 3. From germline, CDR1 is LGHDT and CDR2 YNNKEL (reference sequence). The CDR3 contains 13 residues. The CDR3 region is CASSRTGVYEQYF. CDR3 DNA: TGTGCCAGCAGCCGGACAGGCGTCTACGAGCAGTACTTC.

J is TRBJ1-2 and V is TRBV5-6; 7 bases are shared with TRBD1. Germline loops: CDR1 SGHDT, CDR2 YYEEEE. V was clipped by 4 bases and J by 8 bases; unmatched bases: 8. CDR3 length: 13 residues. Here the CDR3 reads CASSRQGRGGYTF. CDR3 in DNA: TGTGCCAGCAGCAGACAGGGCCGGGGCGGCTACACCTTC.

This sequence joins TRBV11-3 and TRBJ2-3, with TRBD2 matching over 7 bases. V dropped 5 bases and J dropped 4; count of bases not matched to a gene: 6. The CDR3 has 14 amino acids. Germline V lookup: CDR1 SGHNT, CDR2 YENEEA. As DNA, the CDR3 is TGTGCCAGCAGCCCACGACTAGCACCAGATACGCAGTATTTT. Translation: CASSPRLAPDTQYF.

The chain combines TRBV29-1 with TRBJ2-6; 7 nucleotides line up with TRBD1. The CDR3 is 13 residues long. Germline CDR1 reads SQVTM; CDR2 reads ANQGSEA. V trimming: 4 bases; J trimming: 3 bases; junction bases outside the gene matches: 0. DNA of the CDR3: TGCAGCGTTGGGACAGGTGGGGCCAACGTCCTGACTTTC. Translating it yields CSVGTGGANVLTF.

This sequence joins TRBV12-3 or TRBV12-4 and TRBJ1-2, with no clear D. Trimming cost V 5 bases and J 5 bases, with 12 bases left between them. The CDR3 covers 13 residues. The CDR3 DNA sequence: TGTGCCAGCAGTACCCAACGGAGATATGGCTACACCTTC. This translates into CASSTQRRYGYTF.

This chain uses TRBV5-4 with TRBJ2-1, with TRBD2 matching over 10 bases. Germline loops: CDR1 SGHNT, CDR2 YYREEE (reference sequence). CDR3 size: 18 residues. Trimming cost V 0 bases and J 8 bases; bases outside gene matches: 14. DNA of the CDR3: TGTGCCAGCAGCTTGGCGGGACTAGCGATACCCTTTAAGGATGAGCAGTTCTTC. As protein: CASSLAGLAIPFKDEQFF.

The CDR3 reads CATRVTGANVLTF. CDR3 DNA: TGTGCCACCCGGGTCACTGGGGCCAACGTCCTGACTTTC. The chain recombines TRBV19 with TRBJ2-6; D is unresolved. Trimming stripped 10 bases from V and 2 bases from J, with 9 bases between. The CDR3 runs 13 residues. From germline, CDR1 is LNHDA and CDR2 SQIVND (reference sequence).

For the CDR3, the DNA is TGCGCCAGCAGCCAGGAGCACAGGGAGGGAGCTGCAACTAATGAAAAACTGTTTTTT. As protein: CASSQEHREGAATNEKLFF. The chain joins TRBV4-1 to TRBJ1-4, with D maybe TRBD1 (6 bases). The CDR3 is made up of 19 amino acids. Germline assignment: CDR1 MGHRA and CDR2 YSYEKL. The ends were cut back, 3 bases at V and 0 bases at J, with 20 bases in the middle.

The J gene is TRBJ2-7, the V gene TRBV25-1, with D perhaps TRBD1 (5 bases). Germline loops: CDR1 MGHDK, CDR2 SYGVNS. The CDR3 covers 13 residues. Trimming stripped 3 bases from V and 6 bases from J, with 12 bases between. The CDR3 coding sequence is TGTGCCAGCAGTGACAGGGCCCCTAGCGAGCAGTACTTC. Translated: CASSDRAPSEQYF.

The chain is built from TRBV19 and TRBJ1-1; a weak D match, TRBD1 (5 bases). The germline CDR1 and CDR2 sequences are LNHDA and SQIVND (reference sequence). V dropped 2 bases and J dropped 4 bases, with 11 bases sitting between them. This CDR3 spans 14 amino acids. The CDR3 protein is CASSIRQSGTEAFF. DNA of the CDR3: TGTGCCAGTAGTATAAGACAGAGTGGCACTGAAGCTTTCTTT. Full variable domain (outside the CDR3, taken from reference TRBV19 and TRBJ1-1): DGGITQSPKYLFRKEGQNVTLSCEQNLNHDAMYWYRQDPGQGLRLIYYSQIVNDFQKGDIAEGYSVSREKKESFPLTVTSAQKNPTAFYLCASSIRQSGTEAFFGQGTRLTVV.

The genes are TRBV7-9 and TRBJ1-1; D possibly corresponds to TRBD1 (6 bases). The CDR3 totals 13 residues. Germline loops: CDR1 SEHNR, CDR2 FQNEAQ (reference sequence). V lost 1 base and J 10 bases, leaving 13 bases between the germline ends. CDR3 region: CASSLEGGRRAFF. The CDR3, as DNA: TGTGCCAGCAGCTTAGAGGGGGGGCGGAGAGCTTTCTTT.

The J gene is TRBJ1-1, the V gene TRBV15, with D possibly matching TRBD1 (6 bases). The V gene lost 1 base and the J gene lost 11 bases, with 17 bases spanning the gap. From germline, CDR1 is LNHNV and CDR2 YYDKDF (reference sequence). This CDR3 is 14 amino acids long. The CDR3 reads CATSRARQDTGAFF. CDR3 nucleotides: TGTGCCACCAGCAGAGCCAGACAGGACACAGGGGCTTTCTTT.

This clone was counted only a few times. The chain is built from TRBV6-5 and TRBJ2-7, with 8 nucleotides matching TRBD2. Germline-derived CDR1 and CDR2 are MNHEY and SVGAGI. V was pared by 2 bases and J by 7 bases, with 13 bases of the junction left unmatched. The CDR3 loop spans 16 amino acids. The CDR3 spells CASSYVGSGALGEQYF. The CDR3 DNA reads as TGTGCCAGCAGTTACGTTGGTAGCGGGGCCTTGGGAGAGCAGTACTTC.

This chain's CDR3 is CASSTDGQGNTEAFF. In DNA form, the CDR3 reads TGCGCCAGCAGCACCGACGGACAGGGGAACACTGAAGCTTTCTTT. V usage is TRBV5-1 and J usage is TRBJ1-1, with 8 nucleotides matching TRBD1. V lost 4 bases and J lost 1; bases outside the gene matches: 6. The germline V gene encodes CDR1 SGHRS and CDR2 YFSETQ. The CDR3 consists of 15 residues. The full variable domain, with the rest looked up from reference TRBV5-1 and TRBJ1-1, is KAGVTQTPRYLIKTRGQQVTLSCSPISGHRSVSWYQQTPGQGLQFLFEYFSETQRNKGNFPGRFSGRQFSNSRSEMNVSTLELGDSALYLCASSTDGQGNTEAFFGQGTRLTVV.

The V and J genes are TRBV27 and TRBJ1-2; tentatively, D is TRBD1 (5 bases). Trimming left V 6 bases short and J 0 bases short, with 17 bases between. Germline V gives CDR1 MNHEY, CDR2 SMNVEV (reference sequence). CDR3 length equals 16 residues. CDR3 sequence reads: CASRSRGELANYGYTF. The DNA for the CDR3 is TGTGCCAGCAGGTCGCGGGGGGAGTTAGCTAACTATGGCTACACCTTC.